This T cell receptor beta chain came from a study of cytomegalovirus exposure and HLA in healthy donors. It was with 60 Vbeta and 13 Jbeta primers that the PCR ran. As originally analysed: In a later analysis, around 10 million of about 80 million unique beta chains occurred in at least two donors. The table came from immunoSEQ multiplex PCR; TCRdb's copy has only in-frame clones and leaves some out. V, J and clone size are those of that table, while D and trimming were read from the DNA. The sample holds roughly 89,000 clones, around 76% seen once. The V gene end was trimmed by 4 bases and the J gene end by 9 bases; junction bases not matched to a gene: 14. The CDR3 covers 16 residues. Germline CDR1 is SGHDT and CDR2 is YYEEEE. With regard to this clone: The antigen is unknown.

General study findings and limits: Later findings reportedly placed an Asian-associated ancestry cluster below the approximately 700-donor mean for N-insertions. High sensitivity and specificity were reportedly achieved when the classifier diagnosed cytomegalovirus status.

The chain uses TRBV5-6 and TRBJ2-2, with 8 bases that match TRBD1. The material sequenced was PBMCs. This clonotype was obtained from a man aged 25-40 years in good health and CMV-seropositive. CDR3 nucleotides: TGTGCCAGCAGCAAACGACAGGGGCAGTTGAACCGGGAGCTGTTTTTT. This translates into CASSKRQGQLNRELFF.